Below, one T cell receptor beta chain is given with its context. Its antigen is still unknown. TCRdb's copy holds only in-frame clones and misses some; the assay was immunoSEQ multiplex PCR. This table has about 36,000 clones, around 63% appearing once. The source of the sample is a study of PD-1 blockade in classical Hodgkin lymphoma. Turning to the study itself: Once every 2 weeks, patients received intravenous nivolumab at 3 mg/kg.

Germline assignment: CDR1 MDHEN and CDR2 SYDVKM. Unmatched junction bases numbered 7, after V lost 6 bases and J lost 4 bases. There are 14 residues in the CDR3. Study-wide findings and caveats: CD4+ but not CD8+ TCR diversity rose significantly by C4D1. It was reported that newly diagnosed patients had less baseline TCR diversity than healthy donors. The baseline diversity of complete responders showed similarity to that of newly diagnosed patients.

All patients relapsed after autologous stem cell transplantation, and brentuximab vedotin exposure varied. The TCR comes from a human donor with classical Hodgkin lymphoma. The rearrangement joins TRBV28 to TRBJ2-7; 9 bases fit TRBD2. Sample: peripheral blood mononuclear cells (PBMCs), taken before the second cycle of nivolumab. The CDR3 DNA follows: TGTGCCAGCAGGGAAGCGGGAGGACTTTACGAGCAGTACTTC. Amino acid sequence: CASREAGGLYEQYF. The variable domain in full, with the rest retrieved from reference TRBV28 and TRBJ2-7, is DVKVTQSSRYLVKRTGEKVFLECVQDMDHENMFWYRQDPGLGLRLIYFSYDVKMKEKGDIPEGYSVSREKKERFSLILESASTNQTSMYLCASREAGGLYEQYFGPGTRLTVT.